This entry is about one T cell receptor beta chain. Its antigen is unidentified. An expansion of CD8+CD57+ cells by flow cytometry had been shown in patients chosen for sequencing. This sample is part of a study of CD8+CD57+ T cells in acquired aplastic anemia. Study conclusions and caveats: Between patients and controls, about 31 CD8+ CDR3 sequences were found in common.

Profiling of TCR beta VDJ combinations and CDR3 sequences used genomic DNA as template. TCRdb re-called the reads with MiXCR, one entry per CDR3 protein. The data show fewer than 200,000 distinct CDR3 sequences, roughly 50% seen once. The sample taken for sequencing was sorted CD4+, CD8+, or CD8+CD57+ T cells (not recorded which) from PBMCs. The sequence was collected from a human donor with aplastic anemia.

The CDR3 region is CATKNQIRDTQYF. The DNA of the CDR3 is TGTGCCACCAAAAATCAAATTAGAGATACGCAGTATTTT. V is TRBV15 and J is TRBJ2-3; D is unresolved. Trimming removed 7 bases at V and 5 bases at J, with 13 bases between. CDR3 length: 13 residues. Germline assignment: CDR1 LNHNV and CDR2 YYDKDF (reference sequence).